This TCR beta chain was retrieved from a study of OX40 agonist ivuxolimab in advanced cancers. Study-level points and caveats: By week 6 at 0.1 to 3.0 mg/kg, blood CD4+ and CD8+ T cells had expanded clonally.

Profiled with immunoSEQ multiplex PCR; TCRdb holds only in-frame clones, not every one. The top ten hold 1% to 1.5% of the sample, which has fewer than 80,000 clones, more than 85% seen once. Points on this clone: Its target is not known.

The CDR3 spans 13 residues. Germline V gene sequence: CDR1 MDHEN, CDR2 SYDVKM. V lost 2 bases, J lost 7 bases, and 9 bases lay in between. The TCR comes from an adult with an advanced solid tumor such as melanoma, head and neck, liver or kidney cancer. The chain employs TRBV28 and TRBJ1-5; possible D gene TRBD1, 5 bases. Sequencing was performed on CD4+ or CD8+ T cells sorted from blood, taken in a trial of the OX40 agonist ivuxolimab. The CDR3 nucleotides are TGTGCCAGCAGTTTAGGGGGAAAGCAGCCCCAGCATTTT. This gives the protein CASSLGGKQPQHF.